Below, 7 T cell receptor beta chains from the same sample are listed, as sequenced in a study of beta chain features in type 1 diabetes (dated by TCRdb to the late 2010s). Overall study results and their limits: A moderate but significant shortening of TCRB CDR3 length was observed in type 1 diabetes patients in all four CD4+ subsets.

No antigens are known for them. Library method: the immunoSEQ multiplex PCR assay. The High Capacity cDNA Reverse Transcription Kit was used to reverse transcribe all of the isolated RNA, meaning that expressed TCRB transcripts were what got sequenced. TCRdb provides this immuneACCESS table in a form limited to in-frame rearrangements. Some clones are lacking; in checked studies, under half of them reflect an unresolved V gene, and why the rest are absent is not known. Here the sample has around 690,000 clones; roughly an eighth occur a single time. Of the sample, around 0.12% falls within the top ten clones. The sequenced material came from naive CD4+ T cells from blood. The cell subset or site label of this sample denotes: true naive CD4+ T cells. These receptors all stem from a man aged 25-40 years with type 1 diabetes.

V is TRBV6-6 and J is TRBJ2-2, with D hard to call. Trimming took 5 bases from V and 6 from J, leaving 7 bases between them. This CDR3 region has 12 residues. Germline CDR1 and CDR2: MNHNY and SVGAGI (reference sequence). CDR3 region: CASSIRAGELFF. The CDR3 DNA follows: TGTGCCAGCAGTATTCGGGCCGGGGAGCTGTTTTTT.

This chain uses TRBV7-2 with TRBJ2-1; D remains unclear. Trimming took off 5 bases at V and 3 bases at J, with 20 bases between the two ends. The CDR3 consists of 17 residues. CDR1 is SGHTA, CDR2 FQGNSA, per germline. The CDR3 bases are TGTGCCAGCAGCCCGGAAACGGTAGGTAGGGTCTACAATGAGCAGTTCTTC. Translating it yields CASSPETVGRVYNEQFF.

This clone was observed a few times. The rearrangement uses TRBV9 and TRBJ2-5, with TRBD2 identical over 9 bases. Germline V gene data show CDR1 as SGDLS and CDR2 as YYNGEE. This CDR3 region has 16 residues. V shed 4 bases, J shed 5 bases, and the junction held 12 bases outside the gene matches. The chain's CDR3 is CASSPRGAGGRETQYF. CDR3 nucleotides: TGTGCCAGCAGCCCCCGTGGCGCGGGGGGGAGGGAGACCCAGTACTTC.

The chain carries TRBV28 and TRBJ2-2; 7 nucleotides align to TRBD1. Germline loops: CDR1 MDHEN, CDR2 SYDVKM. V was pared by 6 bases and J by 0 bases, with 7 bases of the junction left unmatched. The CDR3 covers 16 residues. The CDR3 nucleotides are TGTGCCAGCAGCCTCGGGACAGCCCCGAACACCGGGGAGCTGTTTTTT. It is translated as CASSLGTAPNTGELFF. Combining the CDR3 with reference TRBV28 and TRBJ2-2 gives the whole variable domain DVKVTQSSRYLVKRTGEKVFLECVQDMDHENMFWYRQDPGLGLRLIYFSYDVKMKEKGDIPEGYSVSREKKERFSLILESASTNQTSMYLCASSLGTAPNTGELFFGEGSRLTVL.

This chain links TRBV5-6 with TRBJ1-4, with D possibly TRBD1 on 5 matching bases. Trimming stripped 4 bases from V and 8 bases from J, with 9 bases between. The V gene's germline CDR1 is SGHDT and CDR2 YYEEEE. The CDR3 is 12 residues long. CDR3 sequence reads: CASSGASEKLFF. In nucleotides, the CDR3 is TGTGCCAGCAGCGGGGCCAGCGAAAAACTGTTTTTT.

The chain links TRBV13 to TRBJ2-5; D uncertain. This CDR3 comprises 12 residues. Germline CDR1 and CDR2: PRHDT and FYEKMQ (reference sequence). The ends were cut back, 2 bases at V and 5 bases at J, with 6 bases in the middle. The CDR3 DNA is TGTGCCAGCAGCTTAAGTTCGGAGACCCAGTACTTC. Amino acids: CASSLSSETQYF.

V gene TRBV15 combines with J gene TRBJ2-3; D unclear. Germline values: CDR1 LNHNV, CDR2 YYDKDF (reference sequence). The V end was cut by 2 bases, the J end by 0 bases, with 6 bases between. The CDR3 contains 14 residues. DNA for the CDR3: TGTGCCACCAGCAGACCCCGTAGCACAGATACGCAGTATTTT. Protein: CATSRPRSTDTQYF.